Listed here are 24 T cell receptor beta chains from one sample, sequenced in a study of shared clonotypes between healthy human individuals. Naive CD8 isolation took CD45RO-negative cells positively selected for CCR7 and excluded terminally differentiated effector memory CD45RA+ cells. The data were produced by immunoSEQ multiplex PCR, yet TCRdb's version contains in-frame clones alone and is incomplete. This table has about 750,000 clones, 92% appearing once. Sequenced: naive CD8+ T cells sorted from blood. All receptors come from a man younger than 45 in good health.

The CDR3 sequence: CASTRDSVGYNEQFF. DNA of the CDR3: TGTGCCAGCACTCGCGATAGTGTGGGGTACAATGAGCAGTTCTTC. This sequence joins TRBV6-1 and TRBJ2-1; no reliable D call. The CDR3 runs to 15 residues. The germline V gene has CDR1 MNHNS and CDR2 SASEGT. V lost 7 bases to trimming and J lost 4 bases, with 17 bases between them.

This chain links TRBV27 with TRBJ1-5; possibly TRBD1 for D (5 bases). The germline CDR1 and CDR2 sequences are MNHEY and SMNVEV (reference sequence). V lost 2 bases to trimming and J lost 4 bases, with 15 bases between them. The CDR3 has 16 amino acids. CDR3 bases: TGTGCCAGCAGTTTAAGTTGGAGACAGACAAATCAGCCCCAGCATTTT. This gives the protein CASSLSWRQTNQPQHF.

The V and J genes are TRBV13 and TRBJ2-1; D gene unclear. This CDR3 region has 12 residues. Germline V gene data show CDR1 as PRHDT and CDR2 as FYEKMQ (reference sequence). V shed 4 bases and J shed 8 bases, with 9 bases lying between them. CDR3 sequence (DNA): TGTGCCAGCAGCTCGGGTGCGTATGAGCAGTTCTTC. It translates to CASSSGAYEQFF. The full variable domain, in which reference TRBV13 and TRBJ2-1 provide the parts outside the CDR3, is AAGVIQSPRHLIKEKRETATLKCYPIPRHDTVYWYQQGPGQDPQFLISFYEKMQSDKGSIPDRFSAQQFSDYHSELNMSSLELGDSALYFCASSSGAYEQFFGPGTRLTVL.

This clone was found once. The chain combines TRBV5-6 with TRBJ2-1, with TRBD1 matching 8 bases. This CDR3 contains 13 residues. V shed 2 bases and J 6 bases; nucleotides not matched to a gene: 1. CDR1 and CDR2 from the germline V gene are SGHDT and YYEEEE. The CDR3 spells CASSFTGGNEQFF. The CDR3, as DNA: TGTGCCAGCAGCTTCACAGGGGGCAATGAGCAGTTCTTC.

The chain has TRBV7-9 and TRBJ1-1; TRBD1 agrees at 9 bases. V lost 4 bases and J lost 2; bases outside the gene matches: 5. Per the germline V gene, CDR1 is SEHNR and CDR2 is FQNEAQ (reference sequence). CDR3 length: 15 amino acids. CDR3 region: CASSSVDRGNTEAFF. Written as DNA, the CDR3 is TGTGCCAGCAGCTCCGTGGACAGGGGTAACACTGAAGCTTTCTTT. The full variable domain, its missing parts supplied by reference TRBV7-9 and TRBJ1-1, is DTGVSQNPRHKITKRGQNVTFRCDPISEHNRLYWYRQTLGQGPEFLTYFQNEAQLEKSRLLSDRFSAERPKGSFSTLEIQRTEQGDSAMYLCASSSVDRGNTEAFFGQGTRLTVV.

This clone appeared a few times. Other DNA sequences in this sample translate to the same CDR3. This chain's CDR3 is CASSFYRGATNEKLFF. CDR3 DNA: TGTGCCAGCAGTTTTTACCGGGGCGCAACTAATGAAAAACTGTTTTTT. The chain employs TRBV28 and TRBJ1-4; tentatively, D is TRBD1 (5 bases). CDR3 length equals 16 residues. Germline V CDR1 and CDR2: MDHEN, SYDVKM. Trimming took 3 bases from V and 0 from J, leaving 11 bases between them.

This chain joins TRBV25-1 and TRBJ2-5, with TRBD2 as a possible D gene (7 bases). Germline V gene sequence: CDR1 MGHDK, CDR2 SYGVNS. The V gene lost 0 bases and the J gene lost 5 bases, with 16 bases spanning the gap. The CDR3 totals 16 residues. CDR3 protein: CASSEYLGGAGETQYF. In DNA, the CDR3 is TGTGCCAGCAGTGAATATTTAGGGGGGGCTGGCGAGACCCAGTACTTC.

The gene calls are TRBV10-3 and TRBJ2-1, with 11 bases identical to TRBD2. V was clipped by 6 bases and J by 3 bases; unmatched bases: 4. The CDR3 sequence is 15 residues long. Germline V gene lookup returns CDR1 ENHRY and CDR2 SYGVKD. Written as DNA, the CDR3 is TGTGCCATCAGCGGGACTAGCGGAGACTACAATGAGCAGTTCTTC. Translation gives CAISGTSGDYNEQFF.

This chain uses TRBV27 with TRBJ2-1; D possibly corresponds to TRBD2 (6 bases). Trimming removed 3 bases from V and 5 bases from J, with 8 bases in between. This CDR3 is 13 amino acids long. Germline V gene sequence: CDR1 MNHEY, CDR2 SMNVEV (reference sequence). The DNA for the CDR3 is TGTGCCAGCAGTTTTGCGGGAAACAATGAGCAGTTCTTC. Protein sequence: CASSFAGNNEQFF.

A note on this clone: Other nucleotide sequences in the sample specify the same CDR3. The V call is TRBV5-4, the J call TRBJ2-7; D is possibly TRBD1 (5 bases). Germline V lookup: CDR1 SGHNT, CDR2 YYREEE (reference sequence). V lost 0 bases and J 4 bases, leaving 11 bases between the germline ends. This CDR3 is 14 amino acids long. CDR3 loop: CASSLGQGSYEQYF. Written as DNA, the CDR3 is TGTGCCAGCAGCTTGGGGCAGGGCTCGTACGAGCAGTACTTC.

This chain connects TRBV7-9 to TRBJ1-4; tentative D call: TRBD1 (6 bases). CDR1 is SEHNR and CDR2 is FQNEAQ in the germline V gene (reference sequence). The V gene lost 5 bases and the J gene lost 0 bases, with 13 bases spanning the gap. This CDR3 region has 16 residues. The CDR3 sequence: CASSIGTPTTNEKLFF. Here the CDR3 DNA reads TGTGCCAGCAGCATCGGGACACCGACAACTAATGAAAAACTGTTTTTT.

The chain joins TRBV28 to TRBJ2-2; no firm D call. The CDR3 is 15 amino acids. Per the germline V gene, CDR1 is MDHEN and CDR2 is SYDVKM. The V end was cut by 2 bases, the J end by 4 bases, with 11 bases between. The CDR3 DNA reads TGTGCCAGCAGTTTAAACCAGGCAACCACCGGGGAGCTGTTTTTT. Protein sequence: CASSLNQATTGELFF.

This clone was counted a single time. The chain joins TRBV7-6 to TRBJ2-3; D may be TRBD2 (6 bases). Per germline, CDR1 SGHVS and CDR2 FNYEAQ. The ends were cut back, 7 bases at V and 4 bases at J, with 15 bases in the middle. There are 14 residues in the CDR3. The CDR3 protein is CASTTLALSDTQYF. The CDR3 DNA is TGTGCCAGCACCACACTAGCCTTGTCAGATACGCAGTATTTT. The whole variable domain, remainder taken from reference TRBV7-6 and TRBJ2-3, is GAGVSQSPRYKVTKRGQDVALRCDPISGHVSLYWYRQALGQGPEFLTYFNYEAQQDKSGLPNDRFSAERPEGSISTLTIQRTEQRDSAMYRCASTTLALSDTQYFGPGTRLTVL.

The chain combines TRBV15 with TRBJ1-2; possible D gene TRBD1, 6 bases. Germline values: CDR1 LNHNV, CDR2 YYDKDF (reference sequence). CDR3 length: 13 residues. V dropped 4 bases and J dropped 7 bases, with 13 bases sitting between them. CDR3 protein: CATSTQRGRGYTF. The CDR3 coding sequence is TGTGCCACCAGCACCCAACGGGGGCGTGGCTACACCTTC.

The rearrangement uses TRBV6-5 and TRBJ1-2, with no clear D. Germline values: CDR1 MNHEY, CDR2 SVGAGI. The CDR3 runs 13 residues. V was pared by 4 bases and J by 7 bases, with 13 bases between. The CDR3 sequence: CASSLLAGSGYTF. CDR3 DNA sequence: TGTGCCAGCAGTTTGCTAGCGGGGTCTGGCTACACCTTC.

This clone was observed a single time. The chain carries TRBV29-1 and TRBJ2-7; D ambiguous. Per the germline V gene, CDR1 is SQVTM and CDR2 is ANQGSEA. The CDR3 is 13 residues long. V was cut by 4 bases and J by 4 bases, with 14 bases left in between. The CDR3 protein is CSVVLAGMYEQYF. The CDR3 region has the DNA TGCAGCGTTGTTTTGGCAGGAATGTACGAGCAGTACTTC.

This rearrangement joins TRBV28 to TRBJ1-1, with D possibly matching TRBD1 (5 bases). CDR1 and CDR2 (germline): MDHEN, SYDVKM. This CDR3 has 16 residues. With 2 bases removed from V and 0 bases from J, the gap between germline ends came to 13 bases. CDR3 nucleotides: TGTGCCAGCAGTTTAGAGGGGCCACATTTGAACACTGAAGCTTTCTTT. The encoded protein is CASSLEGPHLNTEAFF.

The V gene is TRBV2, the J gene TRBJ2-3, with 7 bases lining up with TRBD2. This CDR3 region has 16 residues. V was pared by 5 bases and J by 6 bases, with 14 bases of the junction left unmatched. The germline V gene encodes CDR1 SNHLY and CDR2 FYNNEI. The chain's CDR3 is CASSRSRTRGFDTQYF. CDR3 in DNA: TGTGCCAGCAGTCGGTCTAGGACTAGGGGTTTCGATACGCAGTATTTT.

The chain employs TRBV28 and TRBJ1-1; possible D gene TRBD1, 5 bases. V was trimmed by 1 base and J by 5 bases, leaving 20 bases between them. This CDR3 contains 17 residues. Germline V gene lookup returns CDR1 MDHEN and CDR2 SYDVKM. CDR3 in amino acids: CASSLSPGYREGTEAFF. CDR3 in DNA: TGTGCCAGCAGTTTATCGCCGGGATACCGCGAGGGGACTGAAGCTTTCTTT. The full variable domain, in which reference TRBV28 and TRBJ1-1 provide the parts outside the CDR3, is DVKVTQSSRYLVKRTGEKVFLECVQDMDHENMFWYRQDPGLGLRLIYFSYDVKMKEKGDIPEGYSVSREKKERFSLILESASTNQTSMYLCASSLSPGYREGTEAFFGQGTRLTVV.

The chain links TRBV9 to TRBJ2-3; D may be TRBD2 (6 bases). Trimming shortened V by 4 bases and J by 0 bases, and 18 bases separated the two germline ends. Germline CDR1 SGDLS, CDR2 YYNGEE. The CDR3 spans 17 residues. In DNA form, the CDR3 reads TGTGCCAGCAGCTCCCAAGGAGGGACGCTCAGCACAGATACGCAGTATTTT. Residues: CASSSQGGTLSTDTQYF.

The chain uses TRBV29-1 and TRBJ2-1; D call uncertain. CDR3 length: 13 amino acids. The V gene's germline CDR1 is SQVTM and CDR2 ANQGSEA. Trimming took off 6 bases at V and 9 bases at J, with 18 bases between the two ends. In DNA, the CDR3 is TGCAGCGTCGGTAGACTGGACCGGGTTGAGCAGTTCTTC. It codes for CSVGRLDRVEQFF.

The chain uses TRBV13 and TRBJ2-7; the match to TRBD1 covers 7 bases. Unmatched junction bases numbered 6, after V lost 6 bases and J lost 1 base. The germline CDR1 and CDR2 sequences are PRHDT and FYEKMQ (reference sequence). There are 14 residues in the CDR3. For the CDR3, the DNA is TGTGCCAGCAGTGAACAGGGGTTGTCCTACGAGCAGTACTTC. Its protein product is CASSEQGLSYEQYF.

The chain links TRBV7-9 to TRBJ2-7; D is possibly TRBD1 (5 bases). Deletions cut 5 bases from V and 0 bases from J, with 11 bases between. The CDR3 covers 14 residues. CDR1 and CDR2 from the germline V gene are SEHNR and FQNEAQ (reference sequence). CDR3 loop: CASSPWTSSYEQYF. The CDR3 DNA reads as TGTGCCAGCAGCCCTTGGACAAGCTCCTACGAGCAGTACTTC.

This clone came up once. CDR3 residues: CASSLLDIPYEQYF. Here the CDR3 DNA reads TGTGCCAGCAGCCTGTTGGACATCCCCTACGAGCAGTACTTC. The V call is TRBV2, the J call TRBJ2-7, with TRBD1 as a possible D gene (5 bases). The CDR3 is 14 residues long. Germline CDR1 reads SNHLY; CDR2 reads FYNNEI. Between the trimmed V and J ends, which lost 6 bases and 2 bases, there was a span of 14 bases.